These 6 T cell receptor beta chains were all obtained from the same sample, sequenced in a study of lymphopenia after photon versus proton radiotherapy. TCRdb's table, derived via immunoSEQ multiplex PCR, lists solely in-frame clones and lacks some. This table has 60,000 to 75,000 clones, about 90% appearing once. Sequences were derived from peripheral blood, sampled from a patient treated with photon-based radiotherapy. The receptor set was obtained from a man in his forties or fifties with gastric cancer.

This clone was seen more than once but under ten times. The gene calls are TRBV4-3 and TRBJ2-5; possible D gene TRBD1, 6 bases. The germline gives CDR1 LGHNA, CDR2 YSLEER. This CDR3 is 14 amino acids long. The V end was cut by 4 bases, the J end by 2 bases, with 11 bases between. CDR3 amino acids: CASSRTRGQETQYF. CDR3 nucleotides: TGCGCCAGCAGCCGCACCAGGGGTCAAGAGACCCAGTACTTC.

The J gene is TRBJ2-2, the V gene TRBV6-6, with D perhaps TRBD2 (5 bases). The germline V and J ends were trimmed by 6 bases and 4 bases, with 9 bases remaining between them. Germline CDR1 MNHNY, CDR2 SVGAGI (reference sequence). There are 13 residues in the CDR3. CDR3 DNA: TGTGCCAGCAGCGCTAGCAGCACCGGGGAGCTGTTTTTT. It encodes CASSASSTGELFF.

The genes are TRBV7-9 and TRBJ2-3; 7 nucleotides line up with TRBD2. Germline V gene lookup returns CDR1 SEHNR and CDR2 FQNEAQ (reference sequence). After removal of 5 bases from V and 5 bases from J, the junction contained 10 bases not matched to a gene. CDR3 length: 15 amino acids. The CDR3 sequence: CASSPPGRGIDTQYF. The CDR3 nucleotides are TGTGCCAGCAGCCCCCCGGGGCGGGGGATAGATACGCAGTATTTT.

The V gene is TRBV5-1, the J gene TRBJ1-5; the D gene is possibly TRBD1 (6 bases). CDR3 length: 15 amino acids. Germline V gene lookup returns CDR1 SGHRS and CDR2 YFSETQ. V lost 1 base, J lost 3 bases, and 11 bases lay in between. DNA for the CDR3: TGCGCCAGCAGCTTGAGTGGGGGGCCCAATCAGCCCCAGCATTTT. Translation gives CASSLSGGPNQPQHF.

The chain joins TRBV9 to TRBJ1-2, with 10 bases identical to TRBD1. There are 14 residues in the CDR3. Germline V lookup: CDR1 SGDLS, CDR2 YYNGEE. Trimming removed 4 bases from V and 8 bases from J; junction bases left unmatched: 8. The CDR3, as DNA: TGTGCCAGCAGCCGGGACAGGGGAACGGGGGGCTACACCTTC. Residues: CASSRDRGTGGYTF.

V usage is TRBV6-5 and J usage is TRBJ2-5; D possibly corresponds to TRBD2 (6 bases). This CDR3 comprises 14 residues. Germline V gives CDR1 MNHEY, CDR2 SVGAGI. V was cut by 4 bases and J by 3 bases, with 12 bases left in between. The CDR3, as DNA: TGTGCCAGCAGTTGGGGGACGGGGGAAGAGACCCAGTACTTC. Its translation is CASSWGTGEETQYF.